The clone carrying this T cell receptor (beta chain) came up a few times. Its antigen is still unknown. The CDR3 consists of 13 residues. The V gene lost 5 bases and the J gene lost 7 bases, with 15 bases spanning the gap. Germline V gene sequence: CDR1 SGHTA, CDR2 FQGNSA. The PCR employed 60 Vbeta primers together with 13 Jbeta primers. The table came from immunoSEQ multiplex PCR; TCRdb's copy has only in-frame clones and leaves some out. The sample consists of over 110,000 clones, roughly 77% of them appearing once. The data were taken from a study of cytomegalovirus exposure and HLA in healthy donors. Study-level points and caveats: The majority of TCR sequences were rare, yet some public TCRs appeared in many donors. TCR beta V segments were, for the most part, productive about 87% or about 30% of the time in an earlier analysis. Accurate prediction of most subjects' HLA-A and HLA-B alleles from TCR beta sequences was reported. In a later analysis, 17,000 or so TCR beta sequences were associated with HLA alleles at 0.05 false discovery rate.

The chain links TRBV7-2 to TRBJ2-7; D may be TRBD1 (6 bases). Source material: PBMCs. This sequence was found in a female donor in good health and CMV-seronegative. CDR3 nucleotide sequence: TGTGCCAGCAGCCAGGGGTCCGGTGGAGAGCAGTACTTC. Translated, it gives CASSQGSGGEQYF.